This section outlines one T cell receptor (beta chain) sequence together with its context. This receptor's antigen is unknown. Base qualities are not provided; no much larger clone lies one nucleotide away. Explained via the paper, the time point label denotes: 2014-2015 season, 7 days after vaccination. TCRB sequencing was used to follow sorted CD4 subsets from the blood of adults before and after they were given the seasonal inactivated influenza vaccine (Fluvarix). To be eligible, subjects had to live in the community and must not have received influenza vaccine in the previous 6 months. Subjects were excluded for influenza vaccine contraindications, substance abuse, HIV/AIDS, active malignancy, immunomodulatory medication, or active illness such as respiratory infection. Per time point, between roughly 40 and 100 mL of blood was sampled. Ficoll-Paque PLUS or SepMate separation was used to isolate PBMC. As a non-Tfh comparison subset, CXCR5- memory CD4 T cells were sorted. Before DNA was extracted, the cell subsets were sorted from PBMC using a BD FACS Aria.

CDR1 and CDR2 were assigned from the germline V gene (reference sequence) as SSHAT and FNYEAQ. The V end gives up 5 bases and the J end 5 bases, leaving 4 bases in the junction not matched to a gene. The CDR3 numbers 14 residues from cysteine through phenylalanine. CDR3 DNA is the only sequence kept; it has 42 bases, read in frame from the first base. These data come from a study of follicular helper T cells after annual influenza vaccination (dated by TCRdb to about 2017). Background for the entire study: After each seasonal influenza vaccination, blood was collected on days 0, 7 and 28. To study recall of cTfh clones, some subjects were followed across successive annual vaccinations spanning the 2013-2014, 2014-2015 and 2015-2016 seasons. One week after vaccination, a second recruited cohort of more than nine subjects (Table S1) displayed a similar ICOS+CD38+ cTfh response. Multi-year samples were available from six subjects, with four subjects covering two vaccination seasons and two subjects covering three seasons. The 2015 samples were processed right after collection, while the 2013-2014 samples were cryopreserved.

Results the study describes overall, beyond this receptor: Successive annual vaccinations recalled a recurring oligoclonal ICOS+CD38+ cTfh response that included tetramer and AIM influenza-specific clonotypes. ICOS+CD38+ cTfh clonality correlated with the frequency of that population, and its change correlated with the change in circulating plasmablast frequency. Day 7 ICOS+CD38+ clones were most often found later in ICOS-CD38- cTfh, suggesting that subset may serve as a memory reservoir. Only about 10-22% of analyzed cells yielded productive TCRB sequences, so sampling of rare clonotypes was not possible. When influenza clone enrichment was assessed, the possibility that the much larger non-cTfh compartments were undersampled could not be excluded.

The library was generated by the immunoSEQ multiplex PCR assay. Adaptive Biotechnologies carried out TCRB amplification, library preparation, sequencing and preliminary bioinformatics at Survey level resolution. Turning to the authors' computational methods: Clonality was calculated in R as 1 minus normalized Shannon entropy, and the Gini index was calculated with the R package ineq. Overlap score was defined as the summed counts of shared sequences divided by the total counts of all sequences in both compared samples. The significance of shared clonotypes was tested with Fisher's exact test, assuming a theoretical repertoire of 10^7 TCRB sequences. This is the immuneACCESS table as TCRdb keeps it, with only in-frame sequences that have V and J called. A part of the clones is gone; compared with another copy, unresolved V genes explain less than half, and the rest is unexplained. V, J and clone size were drawn from that table, and D and trimming were deduced from the DNA. This sample holds 9,500 to 11,000 clones; about 83% were observed only once. The top ten clones comprise approximately 0.78% of the sample.

The source material was CXCR5- memory CD4+ T cells sorted from blood, sampled 7 days after influenza vaccination. In light of the paper, this sample's cell subset or site label describes: CXCR5- memory CD4 T cells. The chain employs TRBV7-7 and TRBJ2-2, and 8 junctional nucleotides match TRBD1. This receptor was taken from an adult who received the influenza vaccine. The CDR3 protein: CASSLRQGTGELFF. The DNA is TGTGCCAGCAGCCTTCGACAGGGGACCGGGGAGCTGTTTTTT.